A single sample is the source of the 5 T cell receptor beta chains below, sequenced in a study of post-analysis software for immune sequencing data. General observations from the study: Compared with controls, patients had more of roughly 5 TRBV segments, including TRBV5-6, TRBV5-1 and TRBV20-1.

The library was made from cDNA and included unique molecular identifiers. One entry per CDR3 protein, called by TCRdb with MiXCR from the PCR reads. The top ten clones hold 1.7% of a sample with 450,000 to 650,000 distinct CDR3 sequences, about 40% of them seen once. Antigens for these TCRs are unknown. Source material: blood. The receptors derive from a girl between 5 and 17 years old with multiple sclerosis.

This clonotype was found a few times. The chain couples TRBV20-1 to TRBJ2-1; D may match TRBD1 or TRBD2 (5 bases each). Trimming shortened V by 0 bases and J by 3 bases, and 9 bases separated the two germline ends. The CDR3 runs 14 residues. Germline V gene sequence: CDR1 DFQATT, CDR2 SNEGSKA (reference sequence). The CDR3 nucleotides are TGCAGTGCTAGAGATCGGGGCCACTACAATGAGCAGTTCTTC. It encodes CSARDRGHYNEQFF.

This chain joins TRBV6-4 and TRBJ2-1; D may match TRBD1 or TRBD2 (5 bases each). Looked up from germline, CDR1 is MRHNA and CDR2 is SNTAGT. The V and J ends lost 6 bases and 7 bases respectively, with 13 bases between them. CDR3 length equals 13 residues. The CDR3 DNA reads as TGTGCCAGCAGCCAAGGGACCTCGAATGAGCAGTTCTTC. Its protein product is CASSQGTSNEQFF.

This chain joins TRBV6-6 and TRBJ1-1; 9 bases align to TRBD1. The CDR3 contains 14 residues. Losses at the gene ends were 7 bases for V and 2 bases for J; bases not matched to a gene: 5. Germline CDR1 is MNHNY and CDR2 is SVGAGI (reference sequence). In DNA form, the CDR3 reads TGTGCCAGCATCCTGGACAGGGGAAACACTGAAGCTTTCTTT. It is translated as CASILDRGNTEAFF.

The chain joins TRBV12-3 or TRBV12-4 to TRBJ2-1; D is undetermined. V lost 7 bases and J 7 bases, leaving 14 bases between the germline ends. CDR3 size: 13 residues. The CDR3 DNA sequence: TGTGCCAGCACTTCCGGTACGAGGAATGAGCAGTTCTTC. Protein: CASTSGTRNEQFF.

The CDR3 protein is CAISVTSGPPYEQYF. The CDR3 coding sequence is TGTGCCATCAGCGTGACTAGCGGGCCTCCCTACGAGCAGTACTTC. The V and J genes are TRBV10-3 and TRBJ2-7, with 10 bases identical to TRBD2. V lost 6 bases and J lost 2; bases outside the gene matches: 7. Germline CDR1 reads ENHRY; CDR2 reads SYGVKD. The CDR3 has 15 amino acids.